This entry lists 25 T cell receptor beta chains sequenced from one sample in a study of shared clonotypes between healthy human individuals. TCRdb's copy holds only in-frame clones and misses some; the assay was immunoSEQ multiplex PCR. The repertoire includes under 2,500,000 clones, almost 96% of them detected once, and roughly 0.13% sits in the top ten. The sequencing input was naive CD4+ T cells sorted from blood. Subset meaning: CD45RA+ positively selected. Receptor source: a man aged 18 to 30 in good health.

The chain combines TRBV7-9 with TRBJ2-1; no clear D. V dropped 1 base and J dropped 2 bases, with 6 bases sitting between them. Germline V gene lookup returns CDR1 SEHNR and CDR2 FQNEAQ (reference sequence). This CDR3 region has 14 residues. The CDR3 loop is CASSLDQAYNEQFF. Written as DNA, the CDR3 is TGTGCCAGCAGCTTAGACCAAGCCTACAATGAGCAGTTCTTC.

This clone was detected only once. CDR3 bases: TGTGCCAGCTCACCGCTAACGGGACAGGGGACTAATGAAAAACTGTTTTTT. Protein sequence: CASSPLTGQGTNEKLFF. The chain employs TRBV18 and TRBJ1-4; TRBD1 matches 10 bases. The CDR3 contains 17 residues. The J segment lost 2 bases and the V segment lost 3 bases, leaving 6 bases of the junction unmatched. Germline lookup yields CDR1 KGHSH and CDR2 LQKENI.

The CDR3 loop reads CASSEAAPVQPQHF. CDR3 bases: TGTGCCAGCAGTGAAGCGGCCCCCGTGCAGCCCCAGCATTTT. The rearrangement joins TRBV6-1 to TRBJ1-5; D is unclear. The CDR3 runs 14 residues. Germline V CDR1 and CDR2: MNHNS, SASEGT. V was shortened by 0 bases and J by 7 bases, with 10 bases between the two germline ends.

V is TRBV11-2 and J is TRBJ1-4; D remains unclear. V lost 0 bases to trimming and J lost 8 bases, with 13 bases between them. The germline V gene encodes CDR1 SGHAT and CDR2 FQNNGV. The CDR3 loop spans 15 amino acids. CDR3 in amino acids: CASSLDGIPGEKLFF. The CDR3 nucleotides read TGTGCCAGCAGCTTAGACGGTATTCCGGGGGAAAAACTGTTTTTT.

CDR3 bases: TGTGCCAGCAGCTTGGAGGCGGGCCAAAGGCCAGATACGCAGTATTTT. Translating it yields CASSLEAGQRPDTQYF. V gene TRBV5-4 combines with J gene TRBJ2-3, with D possibly TRBD2 on 5 matching bases. Trimming took off 0 bases at V and 4 bases at J, with 15 bases between the two ends. Germline V gene data show CDR1 as SGHNT and CDR2 as YYREEE (reference sequence). There are 16 residues in the CDR3. Supplemented by reference TRBV5-4 and TRBJ2-3, the full variable domain reads ETGVTQSPTHLIKTRGQQVTLRCSSQSGHNTVSWYQQALGQGPQFIFQYYREEENGRGNFPPRFSGLQFPNYSSELNVNALELDDSALYLCASSLEAGQRPDTQYFGPGTRLTVL.

The rearrangement joins TRBV15 to TRBJ1-6; tentative D call: TRBD1 (5 bases). The CDR3 loop spans 14 amino acids. Trimming pared 11 bases from V and 7 bases from J, leaving 18 bases between. Germline lookup yields CDR1 LNHNV and CDR2 YYDKDF (reference sequence). CDR3: CAVKAGSGNSPLHF. CDR3 bases: TGTGCCGTAAAGGCAGGGTCTGGAAATTCACCCCTCCACTTT.

The chain has TRBV4-3 and TRBJ1-1, with no clear D. V lost 0 bases, J lost 2 bases, and 10 bases lay in between. Per the germline V gene, CDR1 is LGHNA and CDR2 is YSLEER. This CDR3 is 15 amino acids long. In DNA, the CDR3 is TGCGCCAGCAGCCAAGAGCGGAACTCTAACACTGAAGCTTTCTTT. As protein: CASSQERNSNTEAFF.

This chain joins TRBV7-2 and TRBJ2-2; D is ambiguous. CDR1 is SGHTA and CDR2 is FQGNSA in the germline V gene. CDR3 length: 15 residues. The V gene lost 0 bases and the J gene lost 6 bases, with 11 bases spanning the gap. The CDR3 reads CASSLAGEGSGELFF. Written as DNA, the CDR3 is TGTGCCAGCAGCTTAGCAGGAGAAGGATCCGGGGAGCTGTTTTTT.

Here the CDR3 DNA reads TGTGCCTGTACCAGGGAGGGGTATAGCAATCAGCCCCAGCATTTT. Its protein is CACTREGYSNQPQHF. The chain recombines TRBV30 with TRBJ1-5; perhaps TRBD1 as D (5 bases). V lost 6 bases, J lost 0 bases, and 15 bases lay in between. The CDR3 has 15 amino acids. Germline V gene lookup returns CDR1 GTSNPN and CDR2 SVGIG (reference sequence).

DNA for the CDR3: TGTGCCAGCTCACCGTCCGGGCCCGAAGCTGGGGCCCAGCATTTT. Its protein is CASSPSGPEAGAQHF. This chain joins TRBV18 and TRBJ1-5; D remains ambiguous. The CDR3 contains 15 residues. Per germline, CDR1 KGHSH and CDR2 LQKENI. V was pared by 3 bases and J by 11 bases, with 20 bases between.

The V gene is TRBV19, the J gene TRBJ1-3; D call uncertain. The CDR3 totals 15 residues. Germline-derived CDR1 and CDR2 are LNHDA and SQIVND (reference sequence). V lost 5 bases and J 0 bases, leaving 11 bases between the germline ends. CDR3 in DNA: TGTGCCAGTAGTTCCGACACTTCCTCTGGAAACACCATATATTTT. Protein product: CASSSDTSSGNTIYF.

The V and J genes are TRBV18 and TRBJ1-2; D is ambiguous. Germline V gene lookup returns CDR1 KGHSH and CDR2 LQKENI. Trimming removed 2 bases at V and 8 bases at J, with 12 bases between. The CDR3 has 13 residues. CDR3 nucleotides: TGTGCCAGCTCACCAGAACAGACGGGAGGCTACACCTTC. Its protein product is CASSPEQTGGYTF.

The chain combines TRBV6-1 with TRBJ2-1, with 12 bases that match TRBD2. V shed 6 bases and J 4 bases; nucleotides not matched to a gene: 1. CDR3 length: 14 residues. The germline V gene encodes CDR1 MNHNS and CDR2 SASEGT. Here the CDR3 reads CASRGLAGYNEQFF. DNA of the CDR3: TGTGCCAGCAGAGGACTAGCGGGATACAATGAGCAGTTCTTC.

CDR3 in amino acids: CASSVEGTAFSPLHF. In DNA form, the CDR3 reads TGTGCCAGCAGCGTAGAAGGGACAGCCTTTTCACCCCTCCACTTT. The rearrangement links TRBV9 to TRBJ1-6; 7 positions match TRBD1. The CDR3 covers 15 residues. Germline assignment: CDR1 SGDLS and CDR2 YYNGEE. V was pared by 0 bases and J by 9 bases, with 6 bases of the junction left unmatched.

The chain couples TRBV11-2 to TRBJ2-3; 9 bases match TRBD1. The length of the CDR3 is 15 residues. Germline values: CDR1 SGHAT, CDR2 FQNNGV. V was pared by 5 bases and J by 2 bases, with 5 bases of the junction left unmatched. Here the CDR3 DNA reads TGTGCCAGCAGCCCACAGGGGGCTTACACAGATACGCAGTATTTT. This gives the protein CASSPQGAYTDTQYF.

This chain joins TRBV2 and TRBJ2-1; 7 nucleotides match TRBD2. This CDR3 has 15 amino acids. Germline trimming cut 5 bases from V and 8 bases from J; bases unmatched to any gene: 12. Germline V gene lookup returns CDR1 SNHLY and CDR2 FYNNEI. The CDR3 is CASSPLAGVTDEQFF. CDR3 nucleotides: TGTGCCAGCAGTCCTCTTGCGGGAGTTACGGATGAGCAGTTCTTC.

This sequence joins TRBV10-3 and TRBJ1-2; TRBD1 is a possible D gene (5 bases). The CDR3 loop spans 14 amino acids. CDR1 is ENHRY and CDR2 is SYGVKD in the germline V gene. V was clipped by 1 base and J by 8 bases, with 14 bases between them. CDR3 region: CAISELRQGGGYTF. In DNA, the CDR3 is TGTGCCATCAGTGAGTTGAGGCAGGGTGGCGGCTACACCTTC.

J is TRBJ1-5 and V is TRBV7-9, with D possibly being TRBD1 (6 bases). The CDR3 runs to 16 residues. Trimming took 5 bases from V and 1 from J, leaving 15 bases between them. In germline, CDR1 is SEHNR, CDR2 FQNEAQ (reference sequence). The CDR3 DNA reads as TGTGCCAGCAGCCGATACAGGGACCAAAGCAATCAGCCCCAGCATTTT. Its protein is CASSRYRDQSNQPQHF.

Regarding this clone: The sample has other DNA sequences that encode this CDR3 too. The chain links TRBV25-1 to TRBJ1-2; D unclear. The CDR3 extends over 13 amino acids. In germline, CDR1 is MGHDK, CDR2 SYGVNS. Between the trimmed V and J ends, which lost 3 bases and 2 bases, there was a span of 7 bases. For the CDR3, the DNA is TGTGCCAGCAGTGAGGCTGGGAACTATGGCTACACCTTC. Translation gives CASSEAGNYGYTF.

V is TRBV6-6 and J is TRBJ1-4; D not certain. Per the germline V gene, CDR1 is MNHNY and CDR2 is SVGAGI (reference sequence). The CDR3 totals 15 residues. Trimming removed 6 bases at V and 7 bases at J, with 18 bases between. Here the CDR3 reads CASSPSGSLREKLFF. In nucleotides, the CDR3 is TGTGCCAGCAGCCCCTCGGGATCTCTGCGTGAAAAACTGTTTTTT.

V gene TRBV6-4 combines with J gene TRBJ2-7; 7 bases fit TRBD2. The V and J ends lost 5 bases and 5 bases, in that order; junction bases with no gene match: 6. There are 13 residues in the CDR3. Germline CDR1 is MRHNA and CDR2 is SNTAGT. Here the CDR3 DNA reads TGTGCCAGCAGTCGGGAGGACGGCCACGAGCAGTACTTC. It codes for CASSREDGHEQYF.

The chain links TRBV27 to TRBJ2-3; D unclear. Germline V gives CDR1 MNHEY, CDR2 SMNVEV (reference sequence). CDR3 size: 11 residues. V lost 5 bases and J 2 bases, leaving 2 bases between the germline ends. CDR3 in DNA: TGTGCCAGCAGTATCACAGATACGCAGTATTTT. It encodes CASSITDTQYF.

V gene TRBV5-1 combines with J gene TRBJ2-7; maybe TRBD2 (5 bases). Germline V gene data show CDR1 as SGHRS and CDR2 as YFSETQ. The CDR3 covers 14 residues. Trimming took 0 bases from V and 7 from J, leaving 14 bases between them. The CDR3 DNA reads TGCGCCAGCAGCTTGGGGAGGCCTACTGATGAGCAGTACTTC. This translates into CASSLGRPTDEQYF.

The chain employs TRBV6-6 and TRBJ1-5; 7 bases agree with TRBD1. V gave up 6 bases and J gave up 0 bases; unmatched junction bases: 2. This CDR3 is 14 amino acids long. CDR1 is MNHNY, CDR2 SVGAGI, per germline (reference sequence). The CDR3 is CASRDRYSNQPQHF. The CDR3 bases are TGTGCCAGCAGGGACAGGTATAGCAATCAGCCCCAGCATTTT.

V gene TRBV2 combines with J gene TRBJ1-5; D perhaps matches TRBD1 (6 bases). The CDR3 is made up of 13 amino acids. Germline V gene sequence: CDR1 SNHLY, CDR2 FYNNEI. V was pared by 7 bases and J by 4 bases, with 11 bases between. CDR3 in amino acids: CASTQGRNQPQHF. The CDR3 nucleotides are TGTGCCAGCACGCAGGGGCGGAATCAGCCCCAGCATTTT.